This TCR beta chain was sequenced during a study of blood T cell repertoires in COVID-19. Study information: Acute-phase and convalescent COVID-19 samples originated in the United States, Italy and Spain. PBMCs, B-cell-depleted T cells, or T cells provided the cDNA or gDNA that made up the material.

Authors' analysis steps: Using reference gene primer amplification, nucleated cell counts were estimated. Only in-frame clones appear in the TCRdb table, and some are missing; sequencing was by immunoSEQ multiplex PCR. The DNA was the basis for D and trimming; V, J and clone size are from that table. Altogether roughly 150,000 clones are present, 82% being singletons, with the ten largest covering 10% to 13%. This clone was recorded once. CDR1 and CDR2 (germline): MNHEY, SMNVEV (reference sequence). CDR3 size: 17 residues. Trimming took 6 bases from V and 6 from J; bases not matched to a gene: 14. The sequencing sample was made of peripheral blood. The chain is built from TRBV27 and TRBJ2-1, with 10 bases matching TRBD2. The source is a woman at least 80 years old with active or convalescent COVID-19. The DNA for the CDR3 is TGTGCCAGCAGGAAGAAGGATACCGGGACTAGCGCCAATGAGCAGTTCTTC. Protein product: CASRKKDTGTSANEQFF.